A selection of T cell receptor beta chains follows, all from one sample in a study of blood T cell repertoires in COVID-19. Clones were sequenced by immunoSEQ multiplex PCR, and TCRdb holds only the in-frame ones, with some missing. The data show approximately 70,000 clones, roughly 83% seen once. The sample consisted of peripheral blood. These receptor sequences come from a man older than 75 with active or convalescent COVID-19. Each CDR3 is given with its conserved first and last residue. Each record gives: V gene, J gene, clone size, D gene, CDR3 DNA, CDR3 protein. The D gene is left open where the match is weak. Rows may omit the clone size; those that give it use once, few, many or a size class.

TRBV5-1	TRBJ2-5	NA	NA	TGCGCCAGCAGCTTACAACAAGAGACCCAGTACTTC	CASSLQQETQYF
TRBV6-5	TRBJ1-3	NA	NA	TGTGCCAGCGGGAGCGGAAACACCATATATTTT	CASGSGNTIYF
TRBV7-8	TRBJ1-4	NA	NA	TGTGCCAGCAGCCACCGACGGGTCAGGGCTAATGAAAAACTGTTTTTT	CASSHRRVRANEKLFF
TRBV6-5	TRBJ1-5	NA	NA	TGTGCCAGCAACGTCGGACAGCACAATCAGCCCCAGCATTTT	CASNVGQHNQPQHF
TRBV10-3	TRBJ1-5	NA	TRBD1	TGTGCCATCAGCCCCCGGGGCCCGCAGACAGGGTTTATCAATCAGCCCCAGCATTTT	CAISPRGPQTGFINQPQHF
TRBV7-6	TRBJ2-1	NA	TRBD2	TGTGCCAGCAGCTTAGAGCCCCTCGGCGGGGGGCGGGGTAATGAGCAGTTCTTC	CASSLEPLGGGRGNEQFF
TRBV18	TRBJ1-1	NA	NA	TGTGCCAGCTCACCACGGGCCGTTCTTGGGGGGGCGAACACTGAAGCTTTCTTT	CASSPRAVLGGANTEAFF
TRBV7-9	TRBJ1-1	NA	NA	TGTGCCAGCAGCTTAGGGGGAAGGGGTGAAGCTTTCTTT	CASSLGGRGEAFF
TRBV28	TRBJ2-1	NA	NA	TGTGCCAGCAGTCCCCGACTTTCCGATGAGCAGTTCTTC	CASSPRLSDEQFF
TRBV29-1	TRBJ2-7	NA	TRBD1	TGCAGCGTTCGGGGGACCGGGACAGGGGTTTGGGAGCAGTACTTC	CSVRGTGTGVWEQYF
TRBV11-3	TRBJ2-3	NA	TRBD2	TGTGCCAGCAGCTCTGGACTAGCGGGAGTGGCAGATACGCAGTATTTT	CASSSGLAGVADTQYF
TRBV6-2/TRBV6-3	TRBJ2-3	NA	TRBD1	TGTGCCAGCAGTTACGGGGGACAGGGGGTTGCAGATACGCAGTATTTT	CASSYGGQGVADTQYF
TRBV2	TRBJ2-7	NA	TRBD2	TGTGCCAGCAGTGCGGTACTAGCGGGACCAGGAGGGAGGCGCTACGAGCAGTACTTC	CASSAVLAGPGGRRYEQYF
TRBV13	TRBJ2-3	NA	NA	TGTGCCAGCAGCCCGCCGAACTCCCGAGATACGCAGTATTTT	CASSPPNSRDTQYF
TRBV28	TRBJ2-2	few	TRBD2	TGTGCCAGCAATGGGCTAGCGGGAGCCGGGGAGCTGTTTTTT	CASNGLAGAGELFF
TRBV5-1	TRBJ1-2	NA	TRBD1	TGCGCCAGCAGCTTGACAGGGACAGCCGTCTATGGCTACACCTTC	CASSLTGTAVYGYTF
TRBV5-1	TRBJ2-5	NA	NA	TGCGCCAGCAGCTACAACCAAGAGACCCAGTACTTC	CASSYNQETQYF
TRBV27	TRBJ2-1	NA	NA	TGTGCCAGCAGTTTAGATAGCTATGAGCAGTTCTTC	CASSLDSYEQFF
TRBV3-1/TRBV3-2	TRBJ2-7	NA	TRBD1	TGTGCCAGCAGCCAAGCTCCGGGACAGCTCTACGAGCAGTACTTC	CASSQAPGQLYEQYF
TRBV6-5	TRBJ2-7	NA	NA	TGTGCCAGCAGCCTTCGGTCCTACGAGCAGTACTTC	CASSLRSYEQYF
TRBV4-1	TRBJ2-1	few	TRBD1	TGCGCCAGCAGCGCCAGACAGGGATACAATGAGCAGTTCTTC	CASSARQGYNEQFF
TRBV7-2	TRBJ2-5	few	TRBD2	TGTGCCAGCAGCTTTACTAGCGGGCCCCAAGAGACCCAGTACTTC	CASSFTSGPQETQYF
TRBV10-2	TRBJ2-4	NA	TRBD1	TGCGCCAGCAGGGACCCGGGACAGGGCTCAAAAAACATTCAGTACTTC	CASRDPGQGSKNIQYF
TRBV7-2	TRBJ2-5	NA	TRBD1	TGTGCCAGCAGCTACGGGACAGGGGGTAATGGGGAGACCCAGTACTTC	CASSYGTGGNGETQYF
TRBV30	TRBJ2-7	NA	NA	TGTGCCTGGGTCCCCCCGGGGTACCCCTGGGAGCAGTACTTC	CAWVPPGYPWEQYF